This T cell receptor (beta chain) was recovered during a study of blood T cell repertoires in COVID-19. CDR1 and CDR2 (germline): MNHEY, SMNVEV (reference sequence). Trimming took 2 bases from V and 14 from J, leaving 22 bases between them. The CDR3 totals 16 residues. This clone has a single count. Sequencing used immunoSEQ multiplex PCR; TCRdb keeps in-frame clones, though not all of them. The table has about 440,000 clones, roughly 88% seen once. The sequence came from a man in his late teens or twenties who had recovered from COVID-19. The material sequenced was PBMCs or T cells enriched from blood (not recorded which). The J gene is TRBJ1-6, the V gene TRBV27; D unresolved. This CDR3 is CASSLEGTGGRGTLHF. Here the CDR3 DNA reads TGTGCCAGCAGTTTAGAGGGCACGGGAGGTCGGGGTACCCTCCACTTT.